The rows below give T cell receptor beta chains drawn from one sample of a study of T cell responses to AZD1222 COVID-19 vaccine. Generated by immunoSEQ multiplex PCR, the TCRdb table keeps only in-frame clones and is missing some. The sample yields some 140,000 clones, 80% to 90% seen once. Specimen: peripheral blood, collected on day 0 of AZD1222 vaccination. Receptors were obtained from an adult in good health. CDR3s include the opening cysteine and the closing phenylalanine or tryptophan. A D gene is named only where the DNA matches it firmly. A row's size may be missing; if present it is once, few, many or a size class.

TGTGCCAGCAGTTTAAGCCAGGGGCCATCCTACGAGCAGTACTTC,CASSLSQGPSYEQYF,once,TRBJ2-7,15,TRBV28,NA
TGTGCCTGGGACAGGGGAGTAACAGATACGCAGTATTTT,CAWDRGVTDTQYF,NA,TRBJ2-3,13,TRBV30,TRBD1
TGTGCCAGCAGCACTCGGGGGGCGGCAGGAGCTTTCTTT,CASSTRGAAGAFF,NA,TRBJ1-1,13,TRBV7-8,NA
TGCGCCAGCAGCCCTCTACAGGGACTGATGAACACTGAAGCTTTCTTT,CASSPLQGLMNTEAFF,NA,TRBJ1-1,16,TRBV5-1,NA
TGCGCCAGCAGCTTGGACAGGGGAGTTCAGCCCCAGCATTTT,CASSLDRGVQPQHF,NA,TRBJ1-5,14,TRBV5-1,TRBD1
TGTGCCAGCAGTTACTTTAACCGTAACTATGGCTACACCTTC,CASSYFNRNYGYTF,NA,TRBJ1-2,14,TRBV6-2/TRBV6-3,NA
TGTGCCAGCAGCCAACGGACAGGTAAAGCTTTCTTT,CASSQRTGKAFF,once,TRBJ1-1,12,TRBV11-3,TRBD1
TGTGCCAGCAGCAATTGTGTCTTCCAGAACCAGATTCCCAATCAGCCCCAGCATTTT,CASSNCVFQNQIPNQPQHF,NA,TRBJ1-5,19,TRBV21-1,NA
TGTGCCAGCAGCTTAGATGGTTGGCGGGACTCCTACAATGAGCAGTTCTTC,CASSLDGWRDSYNEQFF,NA,TRBJ2-1,17,TRBV11-3,NA
TGTGCCAGCAGTGGGGCAGGGAATTTGAATTCACCCCTCCACTTT,CASSGAGNLNSPLHF,NA,TRBJ1-6,15,TRBV27,NA
TGTGCCAGCAGCTTAGACACAGATACGCAGTATTTT,CASSLDTDTQYF,NA,TRBJ2-3,12,TRBV11-3,NA
TGTGCCAGCAGTGAAGAGGCTGGTGGCTACACCTTC,CASSEEAGGYTF,NA,TRBJ1-2,12,TRBV12-3/TRBV12-4,NA
TGTGCTAGCAGCTTGGATAGCGGGGACAGAGATACGCAGTATTTT,CASSLDSGDRDTQYF,NA,TRBJ2-3,15,TRBV7-7,NA
TGTGCCAGCTCACCACCTCCGGCGGATACGCAGTATTTT,CASSPPPADTQYF,NA,TRBJ2-3,13,TRBV18,NA
TGTGCCAGCACTAAAGATGCGGACAGGGGAGGTGAAAGCAATCAGCCCCAGCATTTT,CASTKDADRGGESNQPQHF,NA,TRBJ1-5,19,TRBV21-1,NA
TGTGCCTGGGAACTAGCGGGATACAATGAGCAGTTCTTC,CAWELAGYNEQFF,NA,TRBJ2-1,13,TRBV30,TRBD2
TGTGCCAGCAGCTTAGCTGGACCTTACAATGAGCAGTTCTTC,CASSLAGPYNEQFF,NA,TRBJ2-1,14,TRBV7-3,NA
TGTGCCAGCAGTGAAGAGGAGATCTCTGGAAACACCATATATTTT,CASSEEEISGNTIYF,NA,TRBJ1-3,15,TRBV2,NA
TGTGCCAGCAGCGGGACTAGCGGGAGCCTGCAAGCAGAGACCCAGTACTTC,CASSGTSGSLQAETQYF,NA,TRBJ2-5,17,TRBV28,TRBD2
TGTGCCAGCCGTGGGCAGGGGGGGTCCTACAATGAGCAGTTCTTC,CASRGQGGSYNEQFF,NA,TRBJ2-1,15,TRBV25-1,NA
TGTGCCAGCAGTTACCAGACGTCCTACAATGAGCAGTTCTTC,CASSYQTSYNEQFF,NA,TRBJ2-1,14,TRBV6-2/TRBV6-3,NA
TGCAGTTCGAGCCTTGCTACTAACTATGGCTACACCTTC,CSSSLATNYGYTF,NA,TRBJ1-2,13,TRBV29-1,NA
TGTGCCAGCAGCTCCCACCTCCTAGCGGCAAACACCGGGGAGCTGTTTTTT,CASSSHLLAANTGELFF,NA,TRBJ2-2,17,TRBV7-8,TRBD2
TGTGCCAGCAGTCGTGGGGGGGGTCAGCCCCAGCATTTT,CASSRGGGQPQHF,NA,TRBJ1-5,13,TRBV21-1,NA
TGTGCCATCCACGGGACTAGCGGGGACTACGAGCAGTACTTC,CAIHGTSGDYEQYF,NA,TRBJ2-7,14,TRBV6-4,TRBD2
TGTGCCAGCAGAAGACGCAGGCGCTCTGGAAACACCATATATTTT,CASRRRRRSGNTIYF,many,TRBJ1-3,15,TRBV11-2,NA
TGCGCCAGCAGCCAAGTTCGCCGGCCTGGAAACACCATATATTTT,CASSQVRRPGNTIYF,NA,TRBJ1-3,15,TRBV4-3,NA
TGCGCCAGCAGCCAATCAGGGGGCCTGCGCTCTGGGGCCAACGTCCTGACTTTC,CASSQSGGLRSGANVLTF,NA,TRBJ2-6,18,TRBV4-3,TRBD1
TGTGCCAGCAGCGCTAGGGTGTCAGGGAAGACGGGCACACAAGAGACCCAGTACTTC,CASSARVSGKTGTQETQYF,NA,TRBJ2-5,19,TRBV11-2,NA
TGTGCCAGCGAGACAGGGCGGAATTCACCCCTCCACTTT,CASETGRNSPLHF,NA,TRBJ1-6,13,TRBV19,TRBD1